The present T cell receptor (beta chain) was sequenced within a study of blood T cell repertoires in COVID-19. The CDR3 is made up of 19 amino acids. Trimming cost V 5 bases and J 2 bases, with 27 bases left between them. Per the germline V gene, CDR1 is SGHNT and CDR2 is YENEEA. Assay: immunoSEQ multiplex PCR; the TCRdb copy retains only in-frame clones and omits some. The sample contains just under 45,000 clones, about nine tenths of which appear only once. Sequencing was done on a sample of peripheral blood. J is TRBJ2-5 and V is TRBV11-3; D perhaps matches TRBD1 (6 bases). The sequence was obtained from a woman aged 80 or over in a cohort sampled during active or convalescent COVID-19. CDR3 amino acids: CASSASWPIMQGPQETQYF. The CDR3 DNA reads as TGTGCCAGCAGCGCTTCATGGCCGATCATGCAGGGGCCGCAAGAGACCCAGTACTTC.